Sequencing of this TCR beta chain was carried out in a study of T-cell reconstitution after alpha-beta-depleted transplantation in children. Germline V gene data show CDR1 as MDHEN and CDR2 as SYDVKM. The V end was cut by 1 base, the J end by 4 bases, with 11 bases between. CDR3 size: 15 residues. Unique molecular identifiers tagged the TCRbeta library. TCRdb reprocessed the PCR reads via MiXCR and lists one record per CDR3 protein. Here the sample spans roughly 490,000 distinct CDR3 sequences, approximately 10% being singletons. Worth noting for this clonotype: Antigen unknown.

Findings and limits, study-wide: After transplant, at about two months, alpha-beta T cells were reportedly derived from several hundred expanded graft clones. Day-60 TCRbeta diversity that was high in some patients was derived from surviving recipient T cells and thymic progenitors.

The input for sequencing was PBMCs, mostly from graft donor cells, taken 180 days after TCRalphabeta/CD19-depleted stem cell transplant. The sequence was obtained from a female patient aged 2-15 years who had a stem cell transplant for aplastic anemia, so the T cells may come from the graft donor. The rearrangement links TRBV28 to TRBJ2-1; perhaps TRBD2 as D (5 bases). CDR3 residues: CASSLYRSGYNEQFF. In DNA, the CDR3 is TGTGCCAGCAGTTTATACCGGTCGGGGTACAATGAGCAGTTCTTC.